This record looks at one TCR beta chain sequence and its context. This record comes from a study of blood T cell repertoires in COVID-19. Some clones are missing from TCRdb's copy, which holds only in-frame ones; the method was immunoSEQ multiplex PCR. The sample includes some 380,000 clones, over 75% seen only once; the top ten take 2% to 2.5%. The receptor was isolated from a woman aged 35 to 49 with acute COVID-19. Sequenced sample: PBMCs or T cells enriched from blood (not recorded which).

The CDR3 nucleotides are TGTGCCACCTCATCGGCAGGCGACAAAGGGACTAGCTTTAGTCGAGAGACCCAGTACTTC. Protein sequence: CATSSAGDKGTSFSRETQYF. The chain links TRBV2 to TRBJ2-5, with TRBD2 identical over 9 bases. Germline V gene sequence: CDR1 SNHLY, CDR2 FYNNEI. J gave up 4 bases and V 10 bases, and 28 bases lay outside the gene matches. The CDR3 totals 20 residues.